These 32 T cell receptor beta chains were all obtained from the same sample, sequenced in a study of T cells in Graves' hyperthyroidism and ophthalmopathy. RNA transcripts provided the source from which TCR beta CDR3 regions were amplified. HTBI primers drove first-round RT-PCR of the TCR CDR3. TCRdb analysed the multiplex PCR reads with MiXCR anew, one entry per CDR3 protein. Of hundreds of thousands of distinct CDR3 sequences detected, approximately 15% appear once; the ten largest clones hold roughly 10%. The sample consisted of blood. These receptors all stem from a woman aged 18-29 years with Graves' hyperthyroidism.

This clonotype was picked up many times. The chain links TRBV18 to TRBJ2-5; D gene uncertain. The CDR3 extends over 14 amino acids. Germline assignment: CDR1 KGHSH and CDR2 LQKENI. V gave up 4 bases and J gave up 2 bases, with 11 bases separating them. CDR3 nucleotides: TGTGCCAGCTCACTAAAGGGTCCACAAGAGACCCAGTACTTC. Its translation: CASSLKGPQETQYF.

The table lists this clonotype with many counts. The rearrangement uses TRBV30 and TRBJ2-3; 7 nucleotides agree with TRBD2. The CDR3 contains 12 residues. CDR1 is GTSNPN and CDR2 is SVGIG in the germline V gene (reference sequence). V trimming: 1 base; J trimming: 14 bases; junction bases outside the gene matches: 9. The CDR3 bases are TGTGCCTGGAGTGCGACTAGCCTTGTTGGGTATTTT. Amino acids: CAWSATSLVGYF.

This clonotype turned up a few times. This chain joins TRBV11-1 and TRBJ2-3; 8 bases fit TRBD1. V shed 4 bases and J 2 bases; nucleotides not matched to a gene: 8. Germline V CDR1 and CDR2: SGHAT, FQDESV (reference sequence). The CDR3 is made up of 16 amino acids. The CDR3 loop reads CASSSGQALATDTQYF. In nucleotides, the CDR3 is TGTGCCAGCAGCTCGGGACAGGCCTTGGCCACAGATACGCAGTATTTT.

The sample holds many counts of this clonotype. The rearrangement joins TRBV20-1 to TRBJ1-5; a possible D gene is TRBD1 (5 bases). The V and J ends lost 4 bases and 3 bases respectively, with 16 bases between them. The CDR3 spans 15 residues. CDR1 is DFQATT and CDR2 is SNEGSKA in the germline V gene (reference sequence). This CDR3 is CSATKKGRINQPQHF. DNA of the CDR3: TGCAGTGCTACAAAGAAGGGACGGATCAATCAGCCCCAGCATTTT.

This clonotype was recorded many times. The V and J genes are TRBV29-1 and TRBJ1-2; a possible D gene is TRBD1 (5 bases). This CDR3 region has 13 residues. Trimming cost V 4 bases and J 8 bases, with 17 bases left between them. Germline lookup yields CDR1 SQVTM and CDR2 ANQGSEA. CDR3 sequence (DNA): TGCAGCGTTGTAGTATATGCAGGGCAAGGCTACACCTTC. Residues: CSVVVYAGQGYTF. Full variable domain (outside the CDR3, taken from reference TRBV29-1 and TRBJ1-2): SAVISQKPSRDICQRGTSLTIQCQVDSQVTMMFWYRQQPGQSLTLIATANQGSEATYESGFVIDKFPISRPNLTFSTLTVSNMSPEDSSIYLCSVVVYAGQGYTFGSGTRLTVV.

The V and J genes are TRBV28 and TRBJ2-1, with D possibly matching TRBD2 (5 bases). V was shortened by 3 bases and J by 6 bases, with 12 bases between the two germline ends. The CDR3 runs to 14 residues. Germline V gives CDR1 MDHEN, CDR2 SYDVKM. The CDR3 nucleotides read TGTGCCAGCAGTTTTTTCCTAGCACCCAATGAGCAGTTCTTC. Amino acid sequence: CASSFFLAPNEQFF.

The genes are TRBV20-1 and TRBJ2-5; 11 bases are shared with TRBD2. Per the germline V gene, CDR1 is DFQATT and CDR2 is SNEGSKA (reference sequence). CDR3 length: 14 amino acids. The trim removed 6 bases at V and 5 bases at J, leaving 8 bases unmatched. The CDR3 loop is CSASGLAVIETQYF. For the CDR3, the DNA is TGCAGTGCCTCGGGACTAGCGGTGATCGAGACCCAGTACTTC.

The rearrangement joins TRBV10-2 to TRBJ1-2; 9 nucleotides align to TRBD1. Germline-derived CDR1 and CDR2 are WSHSY and SAAADI. The CDR3 runs 15 residues. The V and J ends lost 7 bases and 2 bases, in that order; junction bases with no gene match: 8. The CDR3 spells CASTGPDRGNYGYTF. The DNA for the CDR3 is TGCGCCAGCACGGGCCCCGACAGGGGGAACTATGGCTACACCTTC.

The table lists this clonotype with many counts. The genes are TRBV13 and TRBJ2-7, with D perhaps TRBD1 (6 bases). This CDR3 has 15 residues. The germline V gene has CDR1 PRHDT and CDR2 FYEKMQ (reference sequence). V lost 2 bases to trimming and J lost 0 bases, with 11 bases between them. This chain's CDR3 is CASSLSGTNSYEQYF. CDR3 coding DNA: TGTGCCAGCAGCTTATCGGGGACAAACTCCTACGAGCAGTACTTC.

The chain uses TRBV5-1 and TRBJ2-5; D ambiguous. The CDR3 sequence is 12 residues long. The V end was cut by 4 bases, the J end by 7 bases, with 11 bases between. The germline V gene encodes CDR1 SGHRS and CDR2 YFSETQ. The CDR3 coding sequence is TGCGCCAGCAGCCAGACGGCCGGGACCCAGTACTTC. This codes for CASSQTAGTQYF.

This clonotype was seen a handful of times. The J gene is TRBJ1-6, the V gene TRBV11-2; D is perhaps TRBD1 (6 bases). Germline assignment: CDR1 SGHAT and CDR2 FQNNGV. CDR3 length: 17 amino acids. V lost 2 bases and J 9 bases, leaving 20 bases between the germline ends. The CDR3, as DNA: TGTGCCAGCAGCTTAATACTGGAGGGGGGAGTGAGTTCACCCCTCCACTTT. This gives the protein CASSLILEGGVSSPLHF. The full variable domain, its missing parts supplied by reference TRBV11-2 and TRBJ1-6, is EAGVAQSPRYKIIEKRQSVAFWCNPISGHATLYWYQQILGQGPKLLIQFQNNGVVDDSQLPKDRFSAERLKGVDSTLKIQPAKLEDSAVYLCASSLILEGGVSSPLHFGNGTRLTVT.

This clonotype was observed at least ten times. The chain links TRBV2 to TRBJ2-2, with TRBD1 identical over 11 bases. Germline V gives CDR1 SNHLY, CDR2 FYNNEI. The CDR3 has 15 amino acids. Trimming at V came to 7 bases and at J to 7 bases, leaving 8 bases not matched to a gene. DNA of the CDR3: TGTGCCAGCAAAGAGGACAGGGGGCGCGTCGGGGAGCTGTTTTTT. Its translation: CASKEDRGRVGELFF.

This clonotype was counted at least ten times. V and J are TRBV12-3 or TRBV12-4 and TRBJ1-1; no reliable D call. The CDR3 is 12 amino acids. V was shortened by 3 bases and J by 5 bases, with 7 bases between the two germline ends. In DNA, the CDR3 is TGTGCCAGCAGTTTCGGGGAGACTGAAGCTTTCTTT. This sequence encodes CASSFGETEAFF.

This clonotype occurred many times. This chain links TRBV7-9 with TRBJ2-2, with 8 bases aligning to TRBD2. The CDR3 runs to 16 residues. CDR1 and CDR2 (germline): SEHNR, FQNEAQ (reference sequence). V lost 7 bases, J lost 2 bases, and 9 bases stayed unmatched. The CDR3 nucleotides read TGTGCCAGCATCACCTTACTAGCGGTTAACACCGGGGAGCTGTTTTTT. Translating it yields CASITLLAVNTGELFF.

The J gene is TRBJ2-5, the V gene TRBV9, with D hard to call. Trimming stripped 2 bases from V and 5 bases from J, with 10 bases between. The CDR3 consists of 13 residues. CDR1 and CDR2 from the germline V gene are SGDLS and YYNGEE. The CDR3 loop is CASSVSPSETQYF. In nucleotides, the CDR3 is TGTGCCAGCAGCGTTTCCCCCTCGGAGACCCAGTACTTC.

This CDR3 reads CASSFQAGIYEQYF. The CDR3 DNA is TGTGCCAGCAGCTTCCAAGCAGGAATCTACGAGCAGTACTTC. V usage is TRBV7-9 and J usage is TRBJ2-7; D not certain. The CDR3 length is 14 residues. Trimming stripped 3 bases from V and 3 bases from J, with 12 bases between. Germline V gives CDR1 SEHNR, CDR2 FQNEAQ (reference sequence).

The J gene is TRBJ1-6, the V gene TRBV6-2 or TRBV6-3; D possibly corresponds to TRBD1 (6 bases). The germline V gene encodes CDR1 MNHEY and CDR2 SVGEGT. Trimming pared 8 bases from V and 5 bases from J, leaving 10 bases between. The CDR3 totals 13 residues. DNA of the CDR3: TGTGCCAGCGGACAGCCTAATAATTCACCCCTCCACTTT. This encodes CASGQPNNSPLHF.

This clonotype was found a few times. The chain has TRBV10-1 and TRBJ2-1, with D possibly being TRBD2 (6 bases). Looked up from germline, CDR1 is WNHNN and CDR2 is SYGVQD (reference sequence). V lost 0 bases, J lost 2 bases, and 8 bases lay in between. The CDR3 runs to 15 residues. The CDR3 protein is CASSESTGAYNEQFF. CDR3 DNA: TGCGCCAGCAGTGAGTCAACGGGAGCCTACAATGAGCAGTTCTTC.

The chain recombines TRBV4-3 with TRBJ1-2; no clear D. The germline V gene encodes CDR1 LGHNA and CDR2 YSLEER. Trimming removed 1 base from V and 8 bases from J, with 14 bases in between. The CDR3 length is 14 residues. CDR3 sequence reads: CASSQVWGGKGYTF. The CDR3 region has the DNA TGCGCCAGCAGCCAAGTATGGGGAGGGAAGGGCTACACCTTC.

This clonotype came up many times. At one of its ends the junction is not consistent with the germline gene, which may arise from a read error. This sequence joins TRBV10-3 and TRBJ2-5; 10 bases are a match to TRBD1. The CDR3 loop spans 13 amino acids. From germline, CDR1 is ENHRY and CDR2 SYGVKD. The CDR3 bases are TGTGCCATCAGTGAAGCCAGGGGACAGGGGACAGACTTC. Protein sequence: CAISEARGQGTDF.

This clonotype was found many times. CDR3 loop: CATKGSEETQYF. The CDR3 DNA is TGTGCCACCAAGGGATCGGAAGAGACCCAGTACTTC. This chain links TRBV24-1 with TRBJ2-5; no definite D call. This CDR3 is built from 12 residues. The V gene lost 8 bases and the J gene lost 3 bases, with 9 bases spanning the gap. CDR1 is KGHDR and CDR2 is SFDVKD in the germline V gene.

Ten or more counts support this clonotype. The V and J genes are TRBV5-1 and TRBJ1-5, with 7 positions matching TRBD1. The germline gives CDR1 SGHRS, CDR2 YFSETQ. This CDR3 comprises 15 residues. J was trimmed by 2 bases and V by 0 bases; bases with no gene match: 2. This CDR3 reads CASSLDTGGNQPQHF. In DNA, the CDR3 is TGCGCCAGCAGCTTGGATACAGGGGGCAATCAGCCCCAGCATTTT.

Many counts were recorded for this clonotype. The gene calls are TRBV20-1 and TRBJ1-1, with D possibly matching TRBD1 (5 bases). Germline V lookup: CDR1 DFQATT, CDR2 SNEGSKA (reference sequence). Trimming stripped 0 bases from V and 7 bases from J, with 15 bases between. There are 14 residues in the CDR3. This chain's CDR3 is CSARDLGVGDEAFF. CDR3 DNA: TGCAGTGCTAGAGATTTGGGGGTCGGGGATGAAGCTTTCTTT.

The rearrangement uses TRBV7-9 and TRBJ1-2; 7 bases match TRBD1. The CDR3 length is 15 residues. The V and J ends lost 5 bases and 2 bases, in that order; junction bases with no gene match: 8. CDR1 and CDR2 from the germline V gene are SEHNR and FQNEAQ (reference sequence). CDR3: CASSPSRRGNYGYTF. In DNA form, the CDR3 reads TGTGCCAGCAGCCCCAGTCGCAGGGGGAACTATGGCTACACCTTC.

This clonotype was detected a few times. The CDR3 is CASSLNQIGGRDTQYF. The CDR3 DNA follows: TGCGCCAGCAGCCTAAATCAAATAGGGGGCAGAGATACGCAGTATTTT. V gene TRBV4-1 combines with J gene TRBJ2-3; 7 bases line up with TRBD1. The CDR3 length is 16 residues. CDR1 and CDR2 from the germline V gene are MGHRA and YSYEKL. V lost 4 bases to trimming and J lost 5 bases; unmatched junction nucleotides: 12.

This clonotype showed up many times. The chain has TRBV7-3 and TRBJ2-5, with TRBD2 identical over 15 bases. V shed 2 bases and J 5 bases; nucleotides not matched to a gene: 9. The CDR3 is 18 residues long. Germline loops: CDR1 SGHTA, CDR2 FQGTGA. CDR3 sequence: CASSLSRTSGRAGETQYF. The CDR3 nucleotides read TGTGCCAGCAGCTTATCCCGGACTAGCGGGAGGGCCGGGGAGACCCAGTACTTC.

This clonotype was detected ten times or more. The chain combines TRBV18 with TRBJ2-3, with a weak D call TRBD2 (6 bases). This CDR3 has 17 amino acids. The V gene lost 3 bases and the J gene lost 1 base, with 17 bases spanning the gap. CDR1 is KGHSH and CDR2 is LQKENI in the germline V gene. CDR3 sequence reads: CASSPWAEGSGTDTQYF. DNA for the CDR3: TGTGCCAGCTCACCGTGGGCGGAGGGTTCTGGCACAGATACGCAGTATTTT.

The chain is built from TRBV2 and TRBJ2-1; TRBD2 aligns across 12 bases. The end of the DNA is better explained by TRBJ2-7, so the J call may be wrong. The CDR3 runs to 14 residues. CDR1 and CDR2 (germline): SNHLY, FYNNEI. The CDR3 nucleotides read TGTGCCAGCCCCCCTAGCGGGAGGGGCAATGAGCAGTACTTC. This translates into CASPPSGRGNEQYF.

This clonotype was observed a few times. This chain links TRBV28 with TRBJ2-2, with 9 bases fitting TRBD2. The CDR3 has 20 amino acids. Per germline, CDR1 MDHEN and CDR2 SYDVKM. Trimming cost V 3 bases and J 4 bases; bases outside gene matches: 18. The CDR3 DNA follows: TGTGCCAGCAGTTTCGCCGGTTTTGGTAGCGGGAGACGTCTCACCGGGGAGCTGTTTTTT. The encoded protein is CASSFAGFGSGRRLTGELFF.

The chain is built from TRBV6-5 and TRBJ2-1; possible D gene TRBD2, 7 bases. Germline V gene lookup returns CDR1 MNHEY and CDR2 SVGAGI. Deletions cut 2 bases from V and 7 bases from J, with 18 bases between. The CDR3 sequence is 16 residues long. In DNA, the CDR3 is TGTGCCAGCAGTTACCCCGGGGGCGGGAGAGGGAATGAGCAGTTCTTC. Translating gives CASSYPGGGRGNEQFF.

There are many counts of this clonotype. The chain links TRBV6-1 to TRBJ1-1; D might be TRBD1 (6 bases). Germline V gives CDR1 MNHNS, CDR2 SASEGT. The CDR3 consists of 12 residues. The V end lost 4 bases, the J end lost 6 bases, and 9 bases lay between the germline ends. DNA of the CDR3: TGTGCCAGCAGTGGAAGGACAGCTGAAGCTTTCTTT. This translates into CASSGRTAEAFF.

The chain carries TRBV24-1 and TRBJ2-1; 11 bases line up with TRBD2. Germline loops: CDR1 KGHDR, CDR2 SFDVKD. With 7 bases clipped from V and 1 base from J, the junction kept 5 bases outside the gene matches. This CDR3 region has 16 residues. The CDR3 protein is CATSMTSGTSYNEQFF. CDR3 nucleotides: TGTGCCACCAGCATGACTAGCGGGACTTCCTACAATGAGCAGTTCTTC.